Each of the 8 T cell receptor beta chains below was sequenced from the same sample in a study of identical twins. TCRdb reprocessed the 5' RACE reads via MiXCR and lists one record per CDR3 protein. In the table there are a few hundred thousand distinct CDR3 sequences, 6% to 7% of which are singletons. These data were also filed under a second study, of T cells expressing NK-cell markers.

Source material: CD8+ T cells sorted from blood. These receptors were taken from a woman under 30 in good health.

This clonotype was recorded many times. This chain connects TRBV7-2 to TRBJ2-2; D may match TRBD1 or TRBD2 (5 bases each). Germline CDR1 SGHTA, CDR2 FQGNSA. This CDR3 region has 16 residues. The germline V and J ends were trimmed by 3 bases and 1 base, with 12 bases remaining between them. The CDR3 loop is CASSFLGRVNTGELFF. CDR3 sequence (DNA): TGTGCCAGCAGCTTCCTGGGGCGGGTGAACACCGGGGAGCTGTTTTTT.

This clonotype was counted many times. The J gene is TRBJ2-7, the V gene TRBV3-1; the D gene is possibly TRBD1 (6 bases). The V end lost 5 bases, the J end lost 5 bases, and 19 bases lay between the germline ends. The CDR3 spans 15 residues. The germline gives CDR1 LGHDT, CDR2 YNNKEL (reference sequence). CDR3: CASSKPGQGFHEQYF. CDR3 sequence (DNA): TGTGCCAGCAGCAAACCGGGACAAGGCTTCCACGAGCAGTACTTC.

This chain joins TRBV4-3 and TRBJ2-7; D may correspond to TRBD1 or TRBD2 (5 bases each). The CDR3 has 14 residues. Trimming left V 4 bases short and J 1 base short, with 11 bases between. Germline CDR1 is LGHNA and CDR2 is YSLEER. The CDR3 loop reads CASSPQGPSYEQYF. CDR3 nucleotides: TGCGCCAGCAGCCCCCAGGGACCATCCTACGAGCAGTACTTC.

Only a few counts were recorded for this clonotype. The rearrangement uses TRBV4-1 and TRBJ2-7; TRBD1 aligns across 8 bases. With 0 bases clipped from V and 0 bases from J, the junction kept 1 base outside the gene matches. Germline assignment: CDR1 MGHRA and CDR2 YSYEKL. The CDR3 has 15 residues. This chain's CDR3 is CASSQEGTGSYEQYF. The CDR3 DNA reads TGCGCCAGCAGCCAAGAAGGGACAGGCTCCTACGAGCAGTACTTC.

This clonotype came up a few times. V gene TRBV9 combines with J gene TRBJ2-4; 12 bases fit TRBD2. V lost 4 bases, J lost 8 bases, and 4 bases stayed unmatched. Germline-derived CDR1 and CDR2 are SGDLS and YYNGEE. The CDR3 spans 14 residues. The CDR3 is CASSSSGGADIQYF. The DNA of the CDR3 is TGTGCCAGCAGCTCTAGCGGGGGGGCCGACATTCAGTACTTC.

This clonotype was counted ten times or more. V usage is TRBV7-9 and J usage is TRBJ2-3; a possible D gene is TRBD2 (6 bases). CDR1 is SEHNR and CDR2 is FQNEAQ in the germline V gene (reference sequence). V gave up 2 bases and J gave up 1 base, with 13 bases separating them. The CDR3 is 16 residues long. The DNA for the CDR3 is TGTGCCAGCAGCTTACTTCTTGGCGGGGGCACAGATACGCAGTATTTT. Translation: CASSLLLGGGTDTQYF.

Notes on this clonotype: A read error may account for a junction end that differs from germline. The CDR3 loop is CASRLGEQFF. The CDR3 DNA reads as TGTGCCAGCAGGTTAGGCGAGCAGTTCTTC. The chain recombines TRBV12-3 or TRBV12-4 with TRBJ2-1; D is ambiguous. The CDR3 runs 10 residues.

This clonotype was seen at least ten times. This rearrangement joins TRBV7-9 to TRBJ2-1; no reliable D call. Germline V CDR1 and CDR2: SEHNR, FQNEAQ (reference sequence). Between the trimmed V and J ends, which lost 5 bases and 8 bases, there was a span of 13 bases. CDR3 length equals 13 residues. The CDR3 DNA follows: TGTGCCAGCAGCACCCGGTCGTCGGATGAGCAGTTCTTC. This translates into CASSTRSSDEQFF.